These 23 T cell receptor beta chains originate from one sample sequenced in a study of human T cells and chemical hapten exposure. TCRdb re-called the RACE reads through MiXCR, storing one row per CDR3 protein. The repertoire holds around 56,000 distinct CDR3 sequences, 8% to 10% seen once, with around 9.5% in the top ten. Regarding time point: pre-sensitization, week 0. As to treatment: therapeutic diphenylcyclopropenone sensitization with weekly scalp DPC. Sequencing was performed on whole blood, taken in connection with sensitization to the hapten diphenylcyclopropenone (DPC). Receptor source: a man between 35 and 55 years old with alopecia areata. Some clones in this sample may be carry-over from other donors' samples.

The gene calls are TRBV12-3 or TRBV12-4 and TRBJ2-1; 9 bases are shared with TRBD2. J lost 7 bases, V lost 4 bases, and 14 bases had no gene match. The CDR3 covers 17 residues. Here the CDR3 DNA reads TGTGCCAGCAGTTCGGGAGTGGGTAGCGGGAGTAGAAATGAGCAGTTCTTC. Translating gives CASSSGVGSGSRNEQFF.

Only a few counts were recorded for this clonotype. The chain has TRBV5-1 and TRBJ2-7; 11 positions agree with TRBD2. CDR3 length: 13 amino acids. V was clipped by 8 bases and J by 2 bases; unmatched bases: 3. Germline V gene data show CDR1 as SGHRS and CDR2 as YFSETQ. The DNA for the CDR3 is TGCGCCAGTGGGACTAGCGGTACCTACGAGCAGTACTTC. Encoded protein: CASGTSGTYEQYF.

This clonotype was seen repeatedly, ten times or more. The chain has TRBV6-1 and TRBJ1-5, with a tentative D call TRBD1 (6 bases). The CDR3 has 15 residues. Germline loops: CDR1 MNHNS, CDR2 SASEGT. Trimming cost V 7 bases and J 3 bases, with 16 bases left between them. CDR3 protein: CASIPGQGPNQPQHF. Here the CDR3 DNA reads TGTGCCAGCATCCCCGGGCAGGGGCCCAATCAGCCCCAGCATTTT.

This clonotype was recorded many times. This chain joins TRBV6-5 and TRBJ2-7; D possibly matches TRBD1 or TRBD2 (5 bases each). V dropped 0 bases and J dropped 3 bases, with 12 bases sitting between them. Germline V gene sequence: CDR1 MNHEY, CDR2 SVGAGI. The CDR3 spans 15 residues. As DNA, the CDR3 is TGTGCCAGCAGTTACTCGGGACGGGAACTCTACGAGCAGTACTTC. Protein product: CASSYSGRELYEQYF.

This rearrangement joins TRBV7-2 to TRBJ2-1; 12 bases align to TRBD2. With V trimmed by 6 bases and J by 7 bases, 7 bases remained unmatched. CDR3 length equals 15 residues. Per germline, CDR1 SGHTA and CDR2 FQGNSA. For the CDR3, the DNA is TGTGCCAGCAGTAGGACTAGCGGGATCTTGAATGAGCAGTTCTTC. Translation gives CASSRTSGILNEQFF.

The J gene is TRBJ1-2, the V gene TRBV28; D is unresolved. The germline V gene has CDR1 MDHEN and CDR2 SYDVKM. This CDR3 has 13 residues. V gave up 6 bases and J gave up 7 bases, with 15 bases separating them. This CDR3 reads CASSEHLLSGYTF. Here the CDR3 DNA reads TGTGCCAGCAGCGAGCATCTTTTAAGTGGCTACACCTTC.

This clonotype was observed many times. The chain has TRBV6-5 and TRBJ1-6; possibly TRBD1 for D (6 bases). This CDR3 comprises 14 residues. CDR1 is MNHEY, CDR2 SVGAGI, per germline. V was trimmed by 4 bases and J by 6 bases, leaving 10 bases between them. The CDR3 loop is CASSFGQFNSPLHF. The CDR3 DNA reads as TGTGCCAGCAGTTTTGGACAGTTTAATTCACCCCTCCACTTT.

The CDR3 reads CASSFGTAYGYTF. The DNA for the CDR3 is TGCGCCAGCAGCTTTGGGACGGCATATGGCTACACCTTC. J is TRBJ1-2 and V is TRBV5-1, with D maybe TRBD1 (5 bases). The CDR3 contains 13 residues. Germline values: CDR1 SGHRS, CDR2 YFSETQ. V was trimmed by 2 bases and J by 5 bases, leaving 10 bases between them.

DNA for the CDR3: TGTGCCAGCAGTTACGGGGTGGCTGCCGGGGCCAACGTCCTGACTTTC. Its translation is CASSYGVAAGANVLTF. The chain is built from TRBV6-5 and TRBJ2-6; D not resolved. The CDR3 loop spans 16 amino acids. Trimming cost V 2 bases and J 4 bases, with 12 bases left between them. The V gene's germline CDR1 is MNHEY and CDR2 SVGAGI.

The rearrangement uses TRBV11-3 and TRBJ2-7; maybe TRBD2 (5 bases). The CDR3 runs 13 residues. V lost 5 bases, J lost 4 bases, and 12 bases lay in between. Germline V gives CDR1 SGHNT, CDR2 YENEEA. CDR3 coding DNA: TGTGCCAGCAGCCCGGCTACGGGGTACGAGCAGTACTTC. Its translation is CASSPATGYEQYF.

This clonotype was seen repeatedly, ten times or more. This chain links TRBV20-1 with TRBJ2-1, with 8 bases identical to TRBD2. The CDR3 runs to 15 residues. Trimming took 7 bases from V and 1 from J; bases not matched to a gene: 9. Germline V CDR1 and CDR2: DFQATT, SNEGSKA (reference sequence). The CDR3 DNA sequence: TGCAGTGTCCACGGGAGCGGGAGTTCCTACAATGAGCAGTTCTTC. Residues: CSVHGSGSSYNEQFF.

A few counts support this clonotype. This rearrangement joins TRBV5-1 to TRBJ1-1; no clear D. The CDR3 consists of 14 residues. CDR1 and CDR2 from the germline V gene are SGHRS and YFSETQ. Deletions cut 0 bases from V and 4 bases from J, with 10 bases between. The CDR3 protein is CASSLDVAVTEAFF. CDR3 bases: TGCGCCAGCAGCTTGGATGTGGCGGTCACTGAAGCTTTCTTT.

This clonotype occurred a few times. CDR3 residues: CASSTKTGIAGTEAFF. The CDR3 nucleotides are TGTGCCAGCAGTACGAAGACAGGGATAGCGGGGACTGAAGCTTTCTTT. The rearrangement links TRBV6-5 to TRBJ1-1; TRBD1 agrees at 7 bases. This CDR3 is built from 16 residues. J gave up 5 bases and V 5 bases, and 14 bases lay outside the gene matches. Germline V gives CDR1 MNHEY, CDR2 SVGAGI.

The CDR3 bases are TGTGCCAGCAGCCACGACGTTCAACAGGGGGCCGGGACAGATACGCAGTATTTT. Encoded protein: CASSHDVQQGAGTDTQYF. V gene TRBV21-1 combines with J gene TRBJ2-3; TRBD1, the table's D call, was not compared with the DNA. TRBV21-1 is noted as a pseudogene. The CDR3 totals 18 residues.

This clonotype was detected only a few times. This sequence joins TRBV6-6 and TRBJ1-1, with TRBD1 as a possible D gene (5 bases). CDR3 length: 16 amino acids. V was pared by 6 bases and J by 1 base, with 18 bases between. The germline V gene encodes CDR1 MNHNY and CDR2 SVGAGI (reference sequence). DNA of the CDR3: TGTGCCAGCAGCCAAGGTGCGACAGCCCCGAACACTGAAGCTTTCTTT. This codes for CASSQGATAPNTEAFF.

This clonotype was seen many times. This chain connects TRBV11-2 to TRBJ2-5, with D tentatively TRBD1 (5 bases). The V gene's germline CDR1 is SGHAT and CDR2 FQNNGV. There are 15 residues in the CDR3. The ends were cut back, 4 bases at V and 3 bases at J, with 15 bases in the middle. The CDR3 nucleotides read TGTGCCAGCAGCTCCCCCGACAGACTGAAAGAGACCCAGTACTTC. Encoded protein: CASSSPDRLKETQYF.

This clonotype was picked up a small number of times. The chain is built from TRBV4-3 and TRBJ1-5; the match to TRBD1 covers 7 bases. CDR3 length: 12 residues. In germline, CDR1 is LGHNA, CDR2 YSLEER. V gave up 8 bases and J gave up 3 bases; unmatched junction bases: 1. CDR3: CASGTVNQPQHF. The CDR3 nucleotides are TGCGCCAGCGGGACAGTCAATCAGCCCCAGCATTTT.

This clonotype has ten or more counts. The V call is TRBV4-3, the J call TRBJ1-4; no reliable D call. The length of the CDR3 is 16 residues. Germline V lookup: CDR1 LGHNA, CDR2 YSLEER. V was pared by 0 bases and J by 4 bases, with 12 bases between. The CDR3 loop reads CASSQETGMGNEKLFF. The CDR3 region has the DNA TGCGCCAGCAGCCAAGAGACGGGGATGGGTAATGAAAAACTGTTTTTT.

This clonotype was detected ten times or more. The rearrangement uses TRBV29-1 and TRBJ2-7; no reliable D call. This CDR3 is built from 13 residues. Germline lookup yields CDR1 SQVTM and CDR2 ANQGSEA. The germline V and J ends were trimmed by 2 bases and 2 bases, with 10 bases remaining between them. The CDR3 region is CSVESALTYEQYF. The CDR3 DNA sequence: TGCAGCGTTGAATCGGCCCTTACCTACGAGCAGTACTTC.

This clonotype was detected ten times or more. The V gene is TRBV7-2, the J gene TRBJ2-1; unclear D gene. Germline CDR1 SGHTA, CDR2 FQGNSA. Trimming shortened V by 2 bases and J by 9 bases, and 11 bases separated the two germline ends. CDR3 size: 13 residues. CDR3 nucleotides: TGTGCCAGCAGCTTATCCCCGATGGGTGAGCAGTTCTTC. This translates into CASSLSPMGEQFF.

This clonotype turned up a few times. The gene calls are TRBV7-2 and TRBJ2-3; 10 positions agree with TRBD2. After removal of 3 bases from V and 4 bases from J, the junction contained 4 bases not matched to a gene. The CDR3 consists of 15 residues. The germline V gene encodes CDR1 SGHTA and CDR2 FQGNSA. CDR3 in DNA: TGTGCCAGCAGCTTTCTCGGACTAGCGGCAGATACGCAGTATTTT. As protein: CASSFLGLAADTQYF.

The chain is built from TRBV28 and TRBJ2-2; 9 bases are a match to TRBD2. The germline V gene has CDR1 MDHEN and CDR2 SYDVKM. Trimming removed 4 bases from V and 1 base from J; junction bases left unmatched: 4. This CDR3 has 16 amino acids. The CDR3 is CASSSRLAVNTGELFF. CDR3 DNA sequence: TGTGCCAGCAGTTCCCGACTAGCGGTGAACACCGGGGAGCTGTTTTTT.

This clonotype showed up just a few times. The V gene is TRBV5-1, the J gene TRBJ2-2; 8 bases fit TRBD1. J lost 2 bases, V lost 2 bases, and 5 bases had no gene match. In germline, CDR1 is SGHRS, CDR2 YFSETQ. The CDR3 consists of 16 residues. In DNA, the CDR3 is TGCGCCAGCAGCTTCAGACAGGGGTTCAACACCGGGGAGCTGTTTTTT. Protein: CASSFRQGFNTGELFF.